The present T cell receptor beta chain was sequenced within a study of blood T cell dynamics during melanoma immunotherapy. Points from the study as a whole: It remained unknown if the driving T cell clones were melanoma-specific.

Generated by immunoSEQ multiplex PCR, the TCRdb table keeps only in-frame clones and is missing some. The repertoire holds about 16,000 clones, with just over 90% as singletons. Time point defined: pre-treatment baseline. Patients with prior systemic cancer treatment, concomitant immunosuppressants, or other active malignancies were excluded. Comment on this clone: Its specificity is unknown.

Trimming cost V 3 bases and J 5 bases, with 23 bases left between them. CDR1 and CDR2 (germline): SGHRS, YFSETQ. The CDR3 spans 17 residues. The starting material was blood, obtained from a patient treated with checkpoint blockade. This chain connects TRBV5-1 to TRBJ2-5, with D perhaps TRBD1 (6 bases). This TCR was recovered from a human donor with melanoma. This CDR3 reads CASSSPRIRDKAETQYF. CDR3 DNA: TGCGCCAGCAGCTCCCCGCGGATACGGGACAAGGCGGAGACCCAGTACTTC.